This T cell receptor (beta chain) was sequenced in a study of blood T cell repertoires in COVID-19. As for the study in general: The United States, Italy and Spain provided the acute and convalescent COVID-19 samples.

In the original processing: Amplification of reference gene primers was used by the study to estimate nucleated cell counts. The repertoire was sequenced with immunoSEQ multiplex PCR; TCRdb's copy has only in-frame clones and lacks some. The V and J calls and clone size come from that table; D and trimming were worked out from the DNA. This sample yields 200,000 or so clones, of which 81% are seen a single time; roughly 12% belongs to the top ten. Germline V gives CDR1 LGHDT, CDR2 YNNKEL (reference sequence). CDR3 length: 12 residues. The V and J ends lost 4 bases and 3 bases respectively, with 6 bases between them.

This sequence was found in an elderly woman with COVID-19, enrolled during active disease. Sequenced sample: peripheral blood. The chain joins TRBV3-1 (or the pseudogene TRBV3-2) to TRBJ1-2, with unresolved D. CDR3 residues: CASSPGDYGYTF. The CDR3 DNA reads TGTGCCAGCAGCCCCGGAGACTATGGCTACACCTTC.